Listed here is a single T cell receptor beta chain. Original methodology: By means of reference gene primer amplification, nucleated cell counts were estimated. This table comes from immunoSEQ multiplex PCR, and its TCRdb copy is limited to in-frame clones, with some not included. V and J calls and clone size are copied from that table; D and trimming were computed from the DNA. The sample gives about 190,000 clones, 90% of which show up once; roughly 0.6% is in the top ten. The data were taken from a study of blood T cell repertoires in COVID-19. About the study: PBMCs, B-cell-depleted T cells, or T cells provided the cDNA or gDNA that made up the material.

Between the trimmed V and J ends, which lost 1 base and 6 bases, there was a span of 13 bases. The CDR3 extends over 15 amino acids. Germline V gene data show CDR1 as SGHRS and CDR2 as YFSETQ. Source material: peripheral blood. The TCR sequence derives from a man aged 50 or older with acute or convalescent COVID-19. The chain uses TRBV5-1 and TRBJ2-2; D is perhaps TRBD2 (6 bases). CDR3: CASSLTGVPAGELFF. DNA for the CDR3: TGCGCCAGCAGCTTGACGGGGGTTCCGGCCGGGGAGCTGTTTTTT. Looking up the rest from reference TRBV5-1 and TRBJ2-2 gives the full variable domain: KAGVTQTPRYLIKTRGQQVTLSCSPISGHRSVSWYQQTPGQGLQFLFEYFSETQRNKGNFPGRFSGRQFSNSRSEMNVSTLELGDSALYLCASSLTGVPAGELFFGEGSRLTVL.